Presented here are 20 T cell receptor beta chains from one specimen sequenced in a study of shared clonotypes between healthy human individuals. Some clones are missing from TCRdb's copy, which holds only in-frame ones; the method was immunoSEQ multiplex PCR. The sample consists of around 1,100,000 clones, around three quarters of them appearing once. The sample consisted of memory CD4+ T cells from PBMCs. Subset given: CD45RA-negative fraction. The origin of the receptors is a man aged 18 to 35 in good health. Some clones in this sample may be carry-over from other donors' samples.

This clone was seen once. The gene calls are TRBV11-2 and TRBJ2-1, with 8 bases that match TRBD2. This CDR3 has 17 residues. Germline CDR1 SGHAT, CDR2 FQNNGV. V trimming: 3 bases; J trimming: 0 bases; junction bases outside the gene matches: 7. The CDR3 DNA reads as TGTGCCAGCAGCTTCGGGATTAGCGGGGACTCCTACAATGAGCAGTTCTTC. Its translation: CASSFGISGDSYNEQFF.

The genes are TRBV7-9 and TRBJ1-1; D remains ambiguous. The CDR3 consists of 13 residues. V was shortened by 4 bases and J by 6 bases, with 12 bases between the two germline ends. Germline-derived CDR1 and CDR2 are SEHNR and FQNEAQ (reference sequence). The CDR3 region has the DNA TGTGCCAGCAGCTCCAATGGGGTTCCTGAAGCTTTCTTT. Translated: CASSSNGVPEAFF.

This clone was picked up many times. CDR3 region: CASKGQDTYEQYF. CDR3 sequence (DNA): TGTGCCAGCAAGGGACAGGACACCTACGAGCAGTACTTC. The chain joins TRBV27 to TRBJ2-7, with 8 bases fitting TRBD1. The germline gives CDR1 MNHEY, CDR2 SMNVEV (reference sequence). V dropped 7 bases and J dropped 2; count of bases not matched to a gene: 4. This CDR3 is 13 amino acids long.

V is TRBV5-1 and J is TRBJ2-1; 9 nucleotides align to TRBD1. From germline, CDR1 is SGHRS and CDR2 YFSETQ. The CDR3 consists of 16 residues. V lost 1 base and J lost 8; bases outside the gene matches: 10. The DNA of the CDR3 is TGCGCCAGCAGCTTGCGACCGGGACAGGGATTCGATGAGCAGTTCTTC. As protein: CASSLRPGQGFDEQFF. Full variable domain (outside the CDR3, taken from reference TRBV5-1 and TRBJ2-1): KAGVTQTPRYLIKTRGQQVTLSCSPISGHRSVSWYQQTPGQGLQFLFEYFSETQRNKGNFPGRFSGRQFSNSRSEMNVSTLELGDSALYLCASSLRPGQGFDEQFFGPGTRLTVL.

The V gene is TRBV28, the J gene TRBJ2-7; D unclear. CDR1 and CDR2 from the germline V gene are MDHEN and SYDVKM. The CDR3 runs 13 residues. V was cut by 8 bases and J by 7 bases, with 18 bases left in between. CDR3 nucleotide sequence: TGTGCCAGCTTGGGCCGGGTGGTGGGGGAGCAGTACTTC. This encodes CASLGRVVGEQYF.

In this sample, this clone turned up once. CDR3 DNA: TGTGCCAGCAGCGCCGGTATCACAACCACTGAAGCTTTCTTT. Translation gives CASSAGITTTEAFF. The J gene is TRBJ1-1, the V gene TRBV9; D call uncertain. Trimming left V 3 bases short and J 4 bases short, with 13 bases between. Per the germline V gene, CDR1 is SGDLS and CDR2 is YYNGEE. CDR3 size: 14 residues.

The chain carries TRBV28 and TRBJ2-5; D is unclear. The CDR3 has 14 residues. The ends were cut back, 6 bases at V and 9 bases at J, with 20 bases in the middle. Germline-derived CDR1 and CDR2 are MDHEN and SYDVKM. The CDR3 region is CASSHFISRAAQYF. In DNA form, the CDR3 reads TGTGCCAGCAGCCACTTTATTTCTCGGGCGGCCCAGTACTTC.

This clone was counted at least ten times. The chain recombines TRBV28 with TRBJ1-2; 8 positions agree with TRBD1. From germline, CDR1 is MDHEN and CDR2 SYDVKM. With 2 bases clipped from V and 6 bases from J, the junction kept 11 bases outside the gene matches. This CDR3 contains 16 residues. CDR3 loop: CASSLIPGGASNGYTF. In DNA, the CDR3 is TGTGCCAGCAGTTTAATTCCAGGGGGCGCAAGTAATGGCTACACCTTC.

The chain links TRBV7-9 to TRBJ1-1; 9 bases agree with TRBD1. From germline, CDR1 is SEHNR and CDR2 FQNEAQ (reference sequence). With 5 bases clipped from V and 11 bases from J, the junction kept 6 bases outside the gene matches. This CDR3 contains 12 residues. CDR3 region: CASSPRDRVAFF. The CDR3 region has the DNA TGTGCCAGCAGCCCACGGGACAGGGTGGCTTTCTTT.

The chain combines TRBV7-6 with TRBJ2-1; 8 positions match TRBD1. The CDR3 extends over 14 amino acids. The junction had 9 bases not matched to a gene; V was cut back by 5 bases and J by 9 bases. The germline V gene encodes CDR1 SGHVS and CDR2 FNYEAQ. The CDR3 DNA reads TGTGCCAGCAGCAACCAAGACAGGGGCAGTGAGCAGTTCTTC. This translates into CASSNQDRGSEQFF.

This clone came up a few times. The rearrangement joins TRBV19 to TRBJ2-5, with TRBD2 matching 12 bases. CDR1 and CDR2 (germline): LNHDA, SQIVND (reference sequence). The CDR3 has 16 residues. Germline trimming cut 6 bases from V and 4 bases from J; bases unmatched to any gene: 9. The CDR3 loop is CASSRTSGILAETQYF. The CDR3 bases are TGTGCCAGTAGCCGGACTAGCGGGATTCTAGCAGAGACCCAGTACTTC.

J is TRBJ1-4 and V is TRBV7-2; D ambiguous. Trimming took off 5 bases at V and 14 bases at J, with 18 bases between the two ends. Looked up from germline, CDR1 is SGHTA and CDR2 is FQGNSA. The CDR3 runs 13 residues. The CDR3 nucleotides are TGTGCCAGCAGCCCAACCGGCGCGGTTGGCCTGTTTTTT. It yields the protein CASSPTGAVGLFF. The full variable domain, in which reference TRBV7-2 and TRBJ1-4 provide the parts outside the CDR3, is GAGVSQSPSNKVTEKGKDVELRCDPISGHTALYWYRQSLGQGLEFLIYFQGNSAPDKSGLPSDRFSAERTGGSVSTLTIQRTQQEDSAVYLCASSPTGAVGLFFGSGTQLSVL.

About this clone itself: Other DNA sequences of this sample code for an identical CDR3. The chain joins TRBV5-1 to TRBJ2-5; 7 positions agree with TRBD1. Losses at the gene ends were 4 bases for V and 3 bases for J; bases not matched to a gene: 6. This CDR3 comprises 14 residues. Germline CDR1 reads SGHRS; CDR2 reads YFSETQ. The CDR3 loop is CASSIGTVEETQYF. The CDR3 DNA follows: TGCGCCAGCAGCATCGGGACAGTGGAAGAGACCCAGTACTTC.

This clone was counted only a few times. The rearrangement uses TRBV4-1 and TRBJ1-3; TRBD1 aligns across 9 bases. The CDR3 extends over 15 amino acids. Per the germline V gene, CDR1 is MGHRA and CDR2 is YSYEKL. Losses at the gene ends were 5 bases for V and 1 base for J; bases not matched to a gene: 3. The CDR3 bases are TGCGCCAGCAGCACAGGGGGCGCGTCTGGAAACACCATATATTTT. Translation gives CASSTGGASGNTIYF.

The chain's CDR3 is CASSRTRDRDSYGYTF. The CDR3 DNA is TGTGCCAGCTCCCGTACTCGGGACAGGGATTCCTATGGCTACACCTTC. V is TRBV27 and J is TRBJ1-2, with 9 positions matching TRBD1. Trimming removed 8 bases from V and 4 bases from J; junction bases left unmatched: 14. The germline V gene encodes CDR1 MNHEY and CDR2 SMNVEV (reference sequence). The CDR3 length is 16 residues.

V is TRBV7-9 and J is TRBJ1-6; possible D gene TRBD1, 6 bases. The CDR3 totals 14 residues. V lost 2 bases and J lost 4, with 6 bases in between. From germline, CDR1 is SEHNR and CDR2 FQNEAQ (reference sequence). The CDR3 reads CASSLTGYNSPLHF. In DNA form, the CDR3 reads TGTGCCAGCAGCTTAACAGGGTATAATTCACCCCTCCACTTT.

The chain employs TRBV14 and TRBJ2-3, with TRBD2 matching over 15 bases. The CDR3 contains 23 residues. Germline trimming cut 0 bases from V and 0 bases from J; bases unmatched to any gene: 16. CDR1 and CDR2 from the germline V gene are SGHDN and FVKESK. In DNA form, the CDR3 reads TGTGCCAGCAGCCAAGATAGGGGCCGCCGGGGACTAGCGGGAGGCCCAAGCACAGATACGCAGTATTTT. Amino acid sequence: CASSQDRGRRGLAGGPSTDTQYF.

The CDR3 DNA is TGTGCCAGCAGTTTAGCAGGAAAGCCCCCAGATACGCAGTATTTT. As protein: CASSLAGKPPDTQYF. The J gene is TRBJ2-3, the V gene TRBV28, with no clear D. The germline V gene has CDR1 MDHEN and CDR2 SYDVKM. The ends were cut back, 2 bases at V and 4 bases at J, with 13 bases in the middle. The CDR3 contains 15 residues.

To note about this clone: With a much larger clone just one base away, this may be a read error. Other DNA sequences from this sample encode an identical CDR3 as well. The V call is TRBV5-1, the J call TRBJ2-2; D not certain. The CDR3 length is 14 residues. Trimming stripped 0 bases from V and 0 bases from J, with 3 bases between. Germline-derived CDR1 and CDR2 are SGHRS and YFSETQ. The CDR3 is CASSLVPNTGELFF. The CDR3 bases are TGCGCCAGCAGCTTGGTTCCGAACACCGGGGAGCTGTTTTTT.

This chain uses TRBV9 with TRBJ1-2, with D possibly being TRBD1 (6 bases). CDR1 and CDR2 (germline): SGDLS, YYNGEE. The ends were cut back, 4 bases at V and 2 bases at J, with 15 bases in the middle. The CDR3 extends over 15 amino acids. Here the CDR3 DNA reads TGTGCCAGCAGCCGAGATGGGGGGGCGAACTATGGCTACACCTTC. Translation: CASSRDGGANYGYTF.